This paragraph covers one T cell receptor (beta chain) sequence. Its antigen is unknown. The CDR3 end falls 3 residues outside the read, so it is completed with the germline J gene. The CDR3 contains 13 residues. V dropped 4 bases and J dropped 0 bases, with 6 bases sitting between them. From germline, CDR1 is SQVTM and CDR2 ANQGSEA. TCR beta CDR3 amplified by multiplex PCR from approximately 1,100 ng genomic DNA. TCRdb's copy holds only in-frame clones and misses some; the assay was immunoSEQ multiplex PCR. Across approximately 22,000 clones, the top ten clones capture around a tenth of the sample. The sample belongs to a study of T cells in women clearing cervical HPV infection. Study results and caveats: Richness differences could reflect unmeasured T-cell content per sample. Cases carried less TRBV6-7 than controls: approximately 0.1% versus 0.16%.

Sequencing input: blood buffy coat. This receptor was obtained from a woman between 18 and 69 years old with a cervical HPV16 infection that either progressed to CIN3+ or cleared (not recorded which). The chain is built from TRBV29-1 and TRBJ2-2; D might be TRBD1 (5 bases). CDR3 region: CSVAGSNTGELFF. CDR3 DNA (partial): TGCAGCGTTGCAGGGTCGAACACCGGGGAG.